This TCR beta chain was sequenced during a study of OX40 agonist ivuxolimab in advanced cancers. Study background: People who had prior anti-PD-1, anti-PD-L1 or anti-CTLA-4 therapy could take part, and around 39% had some. Overall study results and limits: The study observed clonal expansion of CD4+ and CD8+ blood T cells by week 6 at 0.1 to 3.0 mg/kg. Researchers did not determine the expanded peripheral T cells' antigen specificity.

Measured with immunoSEQ multiplex PCR; TCRdb has only the in-frame clones, and not every one. The sample shows roughly 140,000 clones, around 94% of them seen only once. The trim removed 5 bases at V and 7 bases at J, leaving 6 bases unmatched. CDR3 length equals 15 residues. CDR1 and CDR2 (germline): MNHEY, SMNVEV (reference sequence). Samples were taken at baseline and on day 1 of cycles 4 and 7. Remarks on this clone: Its target is not known.

Sequenced here: CD4+ or CD8+ T cells sorted from blood, sampled in a trial of the OX40 agonist ivuxolimab. The source is an adult with an advanced solid tumor such as melanoma, head and neck, liver or kidney cancer. The genes are TRBV27 and TRBJ2-1, with 12 positions matching TRBD2. Here the CDR3 reads CASSTLAGGWNEQFF. The CDR3 coding sequence is TGTGCCAGCAGTACTCTAGCGGGAGGGTGGAATGAGCAGTTCTTC.